The clone carrying this TCR beta chain was found once. Original analysis: For nucleated cells, counts were estimated from reference gene primer amplification. Using immunoSEQ multiplex PCR, the repertoire was profiled, and TCRdb retains in-frame clones only, with some absent. The V and J calls and clone size come from that table; D and trimming were worked out from the DNA. Of 150,000 to 200,000 clones in the sample, around 83% were seen once. The sample comes from a study of blood T cell repertoires in COVID-19. Study information: Samples of COVID-19 (acute and convalescent) were obtained from the United States, Italy and Spain. T cells, B-cell-depleted T cells, or PBMCs supplied cDNA or gDNA.

The CDR3 runs 15 residues. V lost 0 bases and J lost 1, with 6 bases in between. The germline V gene encodes CDR1 WSHSY and CDR2 SAAADI. The chain is built from TRBV10-2 and TRBJ2-2; D not certain. The sequenced sample was peripheral blood. The receptor was isolated from a man younger than 30 with acute or convalescent COVID-19. The CDR3 reads CASSESGRNTGELFF. In nucleotides, the CDR3 is TGCGCCAGCAGTGAGTCGGGCAGGAACACCGGGGAGCTGTTTTTT.